This is a list of T cell receptor beta chains from one sample in a study of regulatory T cells in long-lasting Graves disease. TCRdb fed the multiplex PCR reads into MiXCR, producing one record per CDR3 protein. The data hold about 540,000 distinct CDR3 sequences, with roughly 12% observed a single time. The data were also submitted as part of a second study, on T cells in Graves' hyperthyroidism and ophthalmopathy.

This material consisted of peripheral blood mononuclear cells (PBMCs), taken at new diagnosis, from a patient treated with antithyroid drugs. All receptors derive from a young man with Graves disease. Both conserved end residues are part of each CDR3. A D gene is named only where the DNA matches it firmly. Only part of the rows carry a size: once, few, many, or a class if the clone is expanded.

TRBV7-3	-	TRBJ2-1	many	TGTGCCAGCAGCGCCGTCCTGGACGATGAGCAGTTCTTC	CASSAVLDDEQFF
TRBV7-9	TRBD1	TRBJ1-1	many	TGTGCCAGCAGCTCCGGGACAGGGGTAATGGTGCTCTTT	CASSSGTGVMVLF
TRBV5-1	-	TRBJ2-1	many	TGCGCCAGCAGCTGGCGAGCGGACAATGAGCAGTTCTTC	CASSWRADNEQFF
TRBV19	-	TRBJ1-5	few	TGTGCCAGTATCCCCAGGACACGTAGCAATCAGCCCCAGCATTTT	CASIPRTRSNQPQHF
TRBV6-5	-	TRBJ1-6	many	TGTGCCAGCAGTTACTCGATACCTTCGGCGAGCCTTTCACCCCTCCACTTT	CASSYSIPSASLSPLHF
TRBV28	TRBD1	TRBJ2-6	many	TGTGCCAGCACCGTCTTGGGGGGACAGGGAACCGGGGCCAACGTCCTGACTTTC	CASTVLGGQGTGANVLTF
TRBV19	-	TRBJ2-2	-	TGTGCCAGTAGTCAACGGACAGCCCGGGGCACCGGGGAGCTGTTTTTT	CASSQRTARGTGELFF
TRBV19	-	TRBJ1-6	once	TGTGCCAGTAGTCCTCGTGGAGGCTCCTATAATTCACCCCTCCACTTT	CASSPRGGSYNSPLHF
TRBV6-2/TRBV6-3	-	TRBJ2-5	few	TGTGCCAGCAGGGGAGGGGGCAGTGAGACCCAGTACTTC	CASRGGGSETQYF
TRBV5-1	TRBD1	TRBJ2-7	many	TGCGCCAGCAGCTTGGCCCCGGGACAGGGCTACGAGCAGTACTTC	CASSLAPGQGYEQYF
TRBV10-3	TRBD2	TRBJ2-7	many	TGTGCCATCAGTGAGCGGACGGGACTTGCGGGAGGCGAGCAGTACTTC	CAISERTGLAGGEQYF
TRBV10-1	TRBD1	TRBJ2-7	many	TGCGCCACCACCCGGACAGGGGATCTTCGGGACGAGCAGTACTTC	CATTRTGDLRDEQYF
TRBV11-2	-	TRBJ1-3	-	TGTGCCAGCGCCATCTCGGGAAACACCATATATTTT	CASAISGNTIYF
TRBV6-2/TRBV6-3	-	TRBJ2-1	few	TGTGCCAGCAGTTACAATCCCTCAAGACAGACTAGCTCCTACAATGAGCAGTTCTTC	CASSYNPSRQTSSYNEQFF
TRBV27	-	TRBJ2-3	-	TGTGCCAGCAGTTTATCTACGGGAGTTGTCACAGATACGCAGTATTTT	CASSLSTGVVTDTQYF
TRBV5-1	TRBD1	TRBJ2-7	many	TGCGCCAGCAGCACCCTGGGACAGGGGACAACCTACGAGCAGTACTTC	CASSTLGQGTTYEQYF
TRBV20-1	TRBD2	TRBJ2-5	-	TGCAGTGCTGGGAGACTAGCGGAATACCAAGAGACCCAGTACTTC	CSAGRLAEYQETQYF
TRBV10-3	-	TRBJ1-1	many	TGTGCCATCAGTTCAAGGGTCTTAGACACTGAAGCTTTCTTT	CAISSRVLDTEAFF
TRBV5-1	-	TRBJ2-2	few	TGCGCCAGCAGCTTGCAGCCCACCGGGGAGCTGTTTTTT	CASSLQPTGELFF
TRBV6-2/TRBV6-3	-	TRBJ2-1	many	TGTGCCAGCAGTTGGGACTCGCCAAATGAGCAGTTCTTC	CASSWDSPNEQFF
TRBV30	-	TRBJ1-1	many	TGTGCCTGGAGAGGGACGCAAAACACTGAAGCTTTCTTT	CAWRGTQNTEAFF
TRBV4-1	-	TRBJ1-2	few	TGCGCCAGCAGCCCGGGGGACTGGGCCGGTGGCTACACCTTC	CASSPGDWAGGYTF
TRBV20-1	-	TRBJ2-7	many	TGCAGTGCTAGCCCCGGGAGACTCTACGAGCAGTACTTC	CSASPGRLYEQYF
TRBV25-1	-	TRBJ1-4	many	TGTGCCAGCAGTGAATTCGCCTTTGCAACTAATGAAAAACTGTTTTTT	CASSEFAFATNEKLFF
TRBV2	-	TRBJ1-5	many	TGTGCCAGCACTTATACGGGGTTGGGGAATCAGCCCCAGCATTTT	CASTYTGLGNQPQHF
TRBV20-1	-	TRBJ2-5	few	TGCAGTGCTAGTGAGTGGGAGAACCAAGAGACCCAGTACTTC	CSASEWENQETQYF
TRBV24-1	-	TRBJ2-1	many	TGTGCCACCGAAACCGACCGGGGCGTTGATACCAATGAGCAGTTCTTC	CATETDRGVDTNEQFF
TRBV7-2	-	TRBJ1-6	many	TGTGCCAGCAGCTTAGGGGCAGGGACAAATTCACCCCTCCACTTT	CASSLGAGTNSPLHF
TRBV30	TRBD2	TRBJ2-5	many	TGTGCCTGGGGACTAGCGGGAGCCGAGACCCAGTACTTC	CAWGLAGAETQYF
TRBV20-1	-	TRBJ2-6	many	TGCAGTGCTAGAGATCGCGGGACCGCCTCTGGGGCCAACGTCCTGACTTTC	CSARDRGTASGANVLTF
TRBV27	-	TRBJ2-7	many	TGTGCCAGCAGTTTAGTTGCAGGTATGAGCTCCTACGAGCAGTACTTC	CASSLVAGMSSYEQYF
TRBV7-8	TRBD2	TRBJ2-3	many	TGTGCCAGCAGCTATTTGTGGGAGGGGGATACGCAGTATTTT	CASSYLWEGDTQYF
TRBV12-3/TRBV12-4	TRBD1	TRBJ1-1	many	TGTGCCAGCAGCTCCGGGACAGGAACCGCTTTCTTT	CASSSGTGTAFF